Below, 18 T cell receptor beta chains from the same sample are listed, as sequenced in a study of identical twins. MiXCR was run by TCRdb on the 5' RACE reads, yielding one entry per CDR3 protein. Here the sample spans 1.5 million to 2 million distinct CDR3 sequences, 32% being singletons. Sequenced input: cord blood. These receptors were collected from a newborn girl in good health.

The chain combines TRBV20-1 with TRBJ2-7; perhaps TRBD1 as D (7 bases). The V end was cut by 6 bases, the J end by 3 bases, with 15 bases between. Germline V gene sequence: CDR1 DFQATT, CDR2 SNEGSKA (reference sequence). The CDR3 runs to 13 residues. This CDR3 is CSAPAGQSYEQYF. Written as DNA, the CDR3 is TGCAGTGCCCCGGCGGGACAGAGCTACGAGCAGTACTTC.

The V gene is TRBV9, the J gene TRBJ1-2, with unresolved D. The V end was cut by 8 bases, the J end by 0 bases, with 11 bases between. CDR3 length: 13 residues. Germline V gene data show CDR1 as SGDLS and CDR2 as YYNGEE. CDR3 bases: TGTGCCAGTAGAGGCGGGGCTAACTATGGCTACACCTTC. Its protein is CASRGGANYGYTF. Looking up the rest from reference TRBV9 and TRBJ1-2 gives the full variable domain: DSGVTQTPKHLITATGQRVTLRCSPRSGDLSVYWYQQSLDQGLQFLIQYYNGEERAKGNILERFSAQQFPDLHSELNLSSLELGDSALYFCASRGGANYGYTFGSGTRLTVV.

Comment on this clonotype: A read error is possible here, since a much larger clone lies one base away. The CDR3 DNA sequence: TGTGCCAGCGGTTACAGCCAAACAAGCTACGAGCAGTACTTC. Its translation is CASGYSQTSYEQYF. The V call is TRBV27, the J call TRBJ2-7; D is undetermined. Trimming cost V 8 bases and J 3 bases, with 17 bases left between them. The germline CDR1 and CDR2 sequences are MNHEY and SMNVEV (reference sequence). CDR3 length equals 14 residues.

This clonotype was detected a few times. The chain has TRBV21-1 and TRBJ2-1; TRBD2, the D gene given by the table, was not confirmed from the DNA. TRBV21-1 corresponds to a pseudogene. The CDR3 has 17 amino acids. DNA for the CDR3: TGTGCCAGCAGCCCCGTTCTAGCGGGAGGGCCTGAGGATGAGCAGTTCTTC. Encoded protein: CASSPVLAGGPEDEQFF.

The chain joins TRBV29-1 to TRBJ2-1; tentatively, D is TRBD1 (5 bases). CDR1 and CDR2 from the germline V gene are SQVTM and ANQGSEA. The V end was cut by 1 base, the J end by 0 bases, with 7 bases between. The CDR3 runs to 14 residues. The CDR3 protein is CSVEVQGSYNEQFF. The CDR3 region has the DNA TGCAGCGTTGAAGTTCAGGGCTCCTACAATGAGCAGTTCTTC.

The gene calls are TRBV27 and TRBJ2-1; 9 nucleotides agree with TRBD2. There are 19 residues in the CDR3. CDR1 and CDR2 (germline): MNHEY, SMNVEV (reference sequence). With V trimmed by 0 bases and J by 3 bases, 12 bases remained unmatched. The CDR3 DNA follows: TGTGCCAGCAGTTTATCATGGGATAGCGGGAGACGAGGCTACAATGAGCAGTTCTTC. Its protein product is CASSLSWDSGRRGYNEQFF.

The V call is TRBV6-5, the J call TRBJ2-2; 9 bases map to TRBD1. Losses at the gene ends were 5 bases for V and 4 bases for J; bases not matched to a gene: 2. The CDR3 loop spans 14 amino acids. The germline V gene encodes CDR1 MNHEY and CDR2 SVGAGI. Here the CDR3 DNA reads TGTGCCAGCAGTACGACAGGGGGCACCGGGGAGCTGTTTTTT. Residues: CASSTTGGTGELFF.

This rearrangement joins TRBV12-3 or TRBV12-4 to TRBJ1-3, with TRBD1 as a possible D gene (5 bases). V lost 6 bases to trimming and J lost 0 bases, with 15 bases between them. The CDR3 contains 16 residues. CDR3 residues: CASRMGGNRSGNTIYF. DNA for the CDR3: TGTGCCAGCAGAATGGGGGGGAACCGCTCTGGAAACACCATATATTTT.

The CDR3 loop is CASTPRAGDLPETQYF. The CDR3 region has the DNA TGTGCCAGCACCCCCAGAGCGGGGGACCTCCCGGAGACCCAGTACTTC. The chain recombines TRBV12-3 or TRBV12-4 with TRBJ2-5, with 8 bases aligning to TRBD2. The CDR3 totals 16 residues. With V trimmed by 7 bases and J by 5 bases, 15 bases remained unmatched.

The CDR3 DNA reads TGTGCCAGCAGCTCCTCCCCAAAGACAGGGTCCCACACCGGGGAGCTGTTTTTT. This translates into CASSSSPKTGSHTGELFF. This chain links TRBV7-9 with TRBJ2-2, with TRBD1 matching 7 bases. The germline V gene encodes CDR1 SEHNR and CDR2 FQNEAQ (reference sequence). V gave up 4 bases and J gave up 3 bases; unmatched junction bases: 14. The CDR3 extends over 18 amino acids.

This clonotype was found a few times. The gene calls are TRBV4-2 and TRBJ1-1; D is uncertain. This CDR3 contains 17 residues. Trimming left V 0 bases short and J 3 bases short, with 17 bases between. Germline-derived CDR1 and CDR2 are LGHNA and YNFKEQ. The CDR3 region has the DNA TGTGCCAGCAGCCAAGAAAGGTCGAGGGTGAGGGACACTGAAGCTTTCTTT. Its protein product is CASSQERSRVRDTEAFF.

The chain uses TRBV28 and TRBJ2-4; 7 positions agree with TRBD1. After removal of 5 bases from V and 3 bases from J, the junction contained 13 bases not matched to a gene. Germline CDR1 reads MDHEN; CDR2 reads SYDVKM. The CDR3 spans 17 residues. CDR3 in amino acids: CASSPFYRGRGKNIQYF. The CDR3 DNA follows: TGTGCCAGCAGTCCCTTTTACAGGGGTAGGGGCAAAAACATTCAGTACTTC.

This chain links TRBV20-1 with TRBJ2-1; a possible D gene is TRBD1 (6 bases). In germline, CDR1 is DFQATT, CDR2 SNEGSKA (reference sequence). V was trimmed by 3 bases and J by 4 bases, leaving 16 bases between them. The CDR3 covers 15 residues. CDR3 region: CSARGPLTGYNEQFF. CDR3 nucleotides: TGCAGTGCTAGGGGACCCCTAACAGGGTACAATGAGCAGTTCTTC.

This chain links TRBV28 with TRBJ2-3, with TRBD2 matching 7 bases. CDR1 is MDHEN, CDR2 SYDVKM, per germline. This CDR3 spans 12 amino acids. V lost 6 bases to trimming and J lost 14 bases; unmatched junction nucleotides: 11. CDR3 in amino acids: CASSPAGGRWYF. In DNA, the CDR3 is TGTGCCAGCAGCCCAGCGGGCGGGAGATGGTATTTT.

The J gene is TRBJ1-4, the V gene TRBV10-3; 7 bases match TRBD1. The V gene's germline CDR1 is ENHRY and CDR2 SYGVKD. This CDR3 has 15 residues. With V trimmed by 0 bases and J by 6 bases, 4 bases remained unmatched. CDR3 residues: CAISESDRIHEKLFF. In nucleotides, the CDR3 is TGTGCCATCAGTGAGTCGGACAGGATTCATGAAAAACTGTTTTTT.

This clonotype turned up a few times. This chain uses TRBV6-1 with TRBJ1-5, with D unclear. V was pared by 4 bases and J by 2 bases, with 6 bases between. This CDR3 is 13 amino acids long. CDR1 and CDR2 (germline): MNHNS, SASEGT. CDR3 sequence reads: CASSVVGNQPQHF. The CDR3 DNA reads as TGTGCCAGCAGTGTTGTAGGCAATCAGCCCCAGCATTTT.

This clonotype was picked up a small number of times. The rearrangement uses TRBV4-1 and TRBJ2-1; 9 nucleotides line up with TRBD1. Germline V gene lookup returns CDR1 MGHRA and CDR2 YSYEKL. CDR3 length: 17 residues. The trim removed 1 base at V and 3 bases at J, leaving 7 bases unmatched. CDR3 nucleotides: TGCGCCAGCAGCCAAGTTGTGTGGGGACAGGGCTACAATGAGCAGTTCTTC. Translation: CASSQVVWGQGYNEQFF.

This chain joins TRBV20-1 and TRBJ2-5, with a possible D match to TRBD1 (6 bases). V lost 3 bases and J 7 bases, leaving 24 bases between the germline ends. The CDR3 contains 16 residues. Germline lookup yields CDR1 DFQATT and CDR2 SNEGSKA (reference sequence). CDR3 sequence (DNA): TGCAGTGCTAGTCGCCAAGGACAGATCCCAAGATCGACCCAGTACTTC. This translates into CSASRQGQIPRSTQYF.